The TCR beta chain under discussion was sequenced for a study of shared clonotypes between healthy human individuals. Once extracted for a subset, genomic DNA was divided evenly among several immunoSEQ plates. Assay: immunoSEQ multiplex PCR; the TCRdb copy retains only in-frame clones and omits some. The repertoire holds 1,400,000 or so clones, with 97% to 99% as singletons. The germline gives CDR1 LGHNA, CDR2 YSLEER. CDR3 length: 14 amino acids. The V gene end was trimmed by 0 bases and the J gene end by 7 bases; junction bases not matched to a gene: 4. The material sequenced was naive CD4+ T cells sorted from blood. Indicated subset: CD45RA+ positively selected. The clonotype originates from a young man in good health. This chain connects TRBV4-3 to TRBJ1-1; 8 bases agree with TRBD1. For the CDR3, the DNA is TGCGCCAGCAGCCAAGAGGACAGGGTAAGTGAAGCTTTCTTT. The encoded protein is CASSQEDRVSEAFF.